This T cell receptor beta chain is drawn from a study of OX40 agonist ivuxolimab in advanced cancers. Assay used: immunoSEQ multiplex PCR; TCRdb lists only in-frame clones, some missing. This table holds about 19,000 clones, roughly 78% found once. The CDR3 is made up of 14 amino acids. V gave up 0 bases and J gave up 8 bases, with 14 bases separating them. Germline V gene sequence: CDR1 SGDLS, CDR2 YYNGEE. The chain employs TRBV9 and TRBJ1-2; D is perhaps TRBD1 (5 bases). Sequences were derived from CD4+ or CD8+ T cells sorted from blood, sampled in a trial of the OX40 agonist ivuxolimab. This sequence originates from an adult with an advanced solid tumor such as melanoma, head and neck, liver or kidney cancer. Here the CDR3 DNA reads TGTGCCAGCAGCGTAGAAGGGACTCCGGAAGGCTACACCTTC. This translates into CASSVEGTPEGYTF.